Shown below are 10 T cell receptor beta chains from a single sample sequenced in a study of T-cell reconstitution after alpha-beta-depleted transplantation in children. A TCRbeta library incorporating unique molecular identifiers was prepared. TCRdb reprocessed the PCR reads with MiXCR, giving one entry per CDR3 protein. Of roughly 180,000 distinct CDR3 sequences in the sample, around 10% were seen once. Material: PBMCs, obtained before TCRalphabeta/CD19-depleted stem cell transplant. The receptor set was obtained from a boy between 2 and 15 years old with acute myeloid leukemia, due to receive a stem cell transplant.

This clonotype was seen many times. J is TRBJ2-1 and V is TRBV5-1, with 14 nucleotides matching TRBD2. J lost 9 bases, V lost 4 bases, and 9 bases had no gene match. Germline assignment: CDR1 SGHRS and CDR2 YFSETQ. CDR3 length: 16 amino acids. The CDR3 protein is CASSTGLAGVDSEQFF. DNA for the CDR3: TGCGCCAGCAGCACGGGACTAGCGGGAGTGGATAGTGAGCAGTTCTTC.

This clonotype was seen many times. V gene TRBV12-3 or TRBV12-4 combines with J gene TRBJ1-2, with 8 bases that match TRBD1. V was clipped by 5 bases and J by 4 bases; unmatched bases: 9. The CDR3 is 15 amino acids. The CDR3 DNA reads TGTGCCAGCAGTCTAAGGACAGGGTCTTCCTATGGCTACACCTTC. Its protein is CASSLRTGSSYGYTF.

This clonotype was counted many times. V gene TRBV20-1 combines with J gene TRBJ2-5; weak D call: TRBD2 (5 bases). Germline V gives CDR1 DFQATT, CDR2 SNEGSKA (reference sequence). This CDR3 is 13 amino acids long. The V end lost 6 bases, the J end lost 8 bases, and 19 bases lay between the germline ends. This CDR3 is CSAHLGVPVTQYF. The DNA for the CDR3 is TGCAGTGCCCACCTCGGGGTCCCGGTCACCCAGTACTTC.

Ten or more counts support this clonotype. The chain recombines TRBV2 with TRBJ2-7; the D is unclear. V was trimmed by 2 bases and J by 0 bases, leaving 5 bases between them. This CDR3 spans 13 amino acids. The germline V gene encodes CDR1 SNHLY and CDR2 FYNNEI. CDR3 residues: CASSEMDSYEQYV. In nucleotides, the CDR3 is TGTGCCAGCAGTGAAATGGACTCCTACGAGCAGTACGTC.

The V call is TRBV30, the J call TRBJ2-7; D possibly corresponds to TRBD2 (5 bases). This CDR3 is 14 amino acids long. From germline, CDR1 is GTSNPN and CDR2 SVGIG (reference sequence). V dropped 0 bases and J dropped 2 bases, with 11 bases sitting between them. Written as DNA, the CDR3 is TGTGCCTGGAGTGTACTTGGACTCCCCTACGAGCAGTACTTC. The encoded protein is CAWSVLGLPYEQYF.

This clonotype was seen ten or more times. This chain connects TRBV11-2 to TRBJ2-5, with 10 bases aligning to TRBD1. Germline CDR1 and CDR2: SGHAT and FQNNGV. The CDR3 is 14 residues long. The V gene end was trimmed by 5 bases and the J gene end by 3 bases; junction bases not matched to a gene: 3. In DNA form, the CDR3 reads TGTGCCAGCAGCCGTGGACAGGGGGAAGAGACCCAGTACTTC. The encoded protein is CASSRGQGEETQYF. Using reference TRBV11-2 and TRBJ2-5 for the parts outside the CDR3, the full variable domain is EAGVAQSPRYKIIEKRQSVAFWCNPISGHATLYWYQQILGQGPKLLIQFQNNGVVDDSQLPKDRFSAERLKGVDSTLKIQPAKLEDSAVYLCASSRGQGEETQYFGPGTRLLVL.

This clonotype was seen repeatedly, ten times or more. V and J are TRBV4-1 and TRBJ2-1, with 9 bases that match TRBD1. Trimming cost V 6 bases and J 9 bases; bases outside gene matches: 12. The CDR3 loop spans 15 amino acids. In germline, CDR1 is MGHRA, CDR2 YSYEKL. CDR3 sequence (DNA): TGCGCCAGCAGGAAGATAGGGACAGGGACGGGTGAGCAGTTCTTC. Amino acid sequence: CASRKIGTGTGEQFF.

As to this clonotype: A much larger clone differs from this one at a single base, so this may be a read error. The V and J genes are TRBV15 and TRBJ1-2; 8 bases align to TRBD1. CDR3 length equals 13 residues. The germline CDR1 and CDR2 sequences are LNHNV and YYDKDF (reference sequence). The CDR3, as DNA: TGTGCCACCAGCGGACAGGGAGGCTATGGCGACACCTTC. Protein: CATSGQGGYGDTF.

In this sample, this clonotype turned up many times. The chain employs TRBV20-1 and TRBJ2-1; 7 bases match TRBD2. V trimming: 3 bases; J trimming: 15 bases; junction bases outside the gene matches: 8. CDR3 length: 11 amino acids. The germline V gene has CDR1 DFQATT and CDR2 SNEGSKA (reference sequence). CDR3 protein: CSARDRDYPFF. CDR3 sequence (DNA): TGCAGTGCTAGGGACCGGGACTATCCGTTCTTC.

In this sample, this clonotype turned up many times. The V and J genes are TRBV20-1 and TRBJ2-1; D is undetermined. V dropped 4 bases and J dropped 1 base, with 5 bases sitting between them. The CDR3 consists of 12 residues. CDR1 is DFQATT and CDR2 is SNEGSKA in the germline V gene (reference sequence). The CDR3: CSATLSYNEQFF. CDR3 DNA: TGCAGTGCTACGTTGTCCTACAATGAGCAGTTCTTC.